This T cell receptor beta chain was identified in a study of cytomegalovirus exposure and HLA in healthy donors. Whole-study findings and limits: Across donors, sequencing depth was assumed by presence/absence analyses to be roughly uniform.

About this clone itself: The antigen is not known.

60 Vbeta and 13 Jbeta primers were used in PCR. Measured with immunoSEQ multiplex PCR; TCRdb has only the in-frame clones, and not every one. The table has fewer than 40,000 clones, 86% seen once. The CDR3 is 15 amino acids. Germline V gene sequence: CDR1 SSHAT, CDR2 FNYEAQ (reference sequence). V was pared by 5 bases and J by 4 bases, with 17 bases between. Sequencing was performed on PBMCs. The V gene is TRBV7-7, the J gene TRBJ2-5; D might be TRBD2 (5 bases). The TCR sequence derives from a woman aged 40 to 50 in good health and CMV-seropositive. The CDR3, as DNA: TGTGCCAGCAGCCCGATACCGGGGTCACGAGAGACCCAGTACTTC. Translating gives CASSPIPGSRETQYF.